This T cell receptor beta chain was retrieved from a study of CD8+ T cells in alopecia areata. Regarding treatment: oral pan-JAK inhibitor, 5-10 mg twice daily. RNA extraction and reverse transcription yielded cDNA as sequencing template. Sequenced by immunoSEQ multiplex PCR; TCRdb stores in-frame clones only, minus some. The repertoire holds about 190,000 clones, with 45% to 65% as singletons. The sequence was obtained from a human donor with alopecia areata. The specimen comprised CD4+ T cells sorted from blood, sampled at week 4, from a patient treated with tofacitinib.

In nucleotides, the CDR3 is TGTGCCTGGAGGACAGGTAGCACAGATACGCAGTATTTT. Translated: CAWRTGSTDTQYF. The chain carries TRBV30 and TRBJ2-3, with D tentatively TRBD1 (6 bases). CDR1 and CDR2 from the germline V gene are GTSNPN and SVGIG (reference sequence). The CDR3 loop spans 13 amino acids. V lost 3 bases and J lost 0, with 7 bases in between.